In this sample, the clone carrying this TCR beta chain turned up many times. Its antigen is still unknown. The data are from a study of Graves' ophthalmopathy and Graves' hyperthyroidism. Ophthalmopathy in the donors was of moderate-to-severe activity, with CAS ≥3, NOSPECS ≥4 and duration under 3 months. Uncontrolled infections, pregnancy, lactation or other autoimmune diseases led to patient exclusion. Germline V gene sequence: CDR1 SGHKS, CDR2 YYEKEE (reference sequence). There are 15 residues in the CDR3. Trimming stripped 9 bases from V and 2 bases from J, with 20 bases between. Study observations and caveats: A majority of expanded thyroid clonotypes exceeding 0.001 frequency were likewise present in blood.

Amplified material comprised TCR beta CDR3 regions derived from RNA transcripts. Following a first-round RT-PCR that used HTBI primers, a second-round multiplex PCR was carried out. TCRdb passed the multiplex PCR reads through MiXCR, listing each CDR3 protein once. The table includes about 480,000 distinct CDR3 sequences, roughly 14% detected once. This clonotype was sampled from a woman aged 25 to 39 with Graves' ophthalmopathy. This sequence joins TRBV5-5 and TRBJ2-5; D possibly uses TRBD1 or TRBD2 (6 bases each). Input material: blood. CDR3 amino acids: CATKVPGAEQETQYF. CDR3 in DNA: TGTGCCACCAAGGTGCCGGGGGCAGAGCAAGAGACCCAGTACTTC.